A single sample gave rise to the 15 T cell receptor beta chains below, sequenced in a study of regulatory T cells in long-lasting Graves disease. The TCR beta library used iRepertoire HTBI primers with Arm-PCR amplification of CDR3. TCRdb re-analysed the multiplex PCR reads in MiXCR, keeping a single row per CDR3 protein. The table shows roughly 500,000 distinct CDR3 sequences, with approximately 22% occurring only once. Stated time point: persistent/refractory GD, antithyroid drugs over 5 years with positive TRAb. There was RNA extracted from PBMCs, and the TCR library was made from it. Specimen: peripheral blood mononuclear cells (PBMCs), collected when the disease was refractory, from a patient treated with antithyroid drugs. The receptors derive from a female donor with Graves disease.

On this clonotype itself: A much larger clone sits a single nucleotide away, making a read error possible. V and J are TRBV7-2 and TRBJ1-4; a weak D match, TRBD1 (5 bases). V was trimmed by 5 bases and J by 10 bases, leaving 14 bases between them. The CDR3 has 13 residues. Germline CDR1 reads SGHTA; CDR2 reads FQGNSA. The CDR3 protein is CASSLTPGGKLFF. DNA for the CDR3: TGTGCCAGCAGCCTCACGCCCGGGGGAAAACTGTTTTTT.

Comments on this clonotype: A much larger clone lies a single base off, so this may be a read error. The chain uses TRBV11-3 and TRBJ2-2; D uncertain. V was clipped by 1 base and J by 6 bases, with 9 bases between them. Germline V gene data show CDR1 as SGHNT and CDR2 as YENEEA. There are 14 residues in the CDR3. The CDR3 DNA reads as TGTGCCAGCAGCTTAGGTGCGGCAGCCGGGGAGCTGTTTTTT. Translating gives CASSLGAAAGELFF.

Many counts were recorded for this clonotype. The chain combines TRBV13 with TRBJ1-6, with 12 bases lining up with TRBD1. The ends lost 5 bases at V and 5 bases at J; junction bases unmatched: 4. CDR3 length: 16 residues. CDR1 is PRHDT and CDR2 is FYEKMQ in the germline V gene (reference sequence). CDR3 in DNA: TGTGCCAGCAGCGAAGGGACAGGGGGCGATAATTCACCCCTCCACTTT. This translates into CASSEGTGGDNSPLHF.

The table lists this clonotype with many counts. V usage is TRBV12-3 or TRBV12-4 and J usage is TRBJ2-7; 7 nucleotides align to TRBD1. The CDR3 is 12 residues long. V lost 3 bases to trimming and J lost 9 bases; unmatched junction nucleotides: 5. The DNA for the CDR3 is TGTGCCAGCAGTTTCATAGGGGGCGGGCAGTACTTC. It yields the protein CASSFIGGGQYF.

DNA for the CDR3: TGTGCCAGCAGTTATAGGGCACGGGGCACTGAAGCTTTCTTT. Translated: CASSYRARGTEAFF. This rearrangement joins TRBV6-5 to TRBJ1-1; D is ambiguous. Germline loops: CDR1 MNHEY, CDR2 SVGAGI. The CDR3 is 14 amino acids. V was trimmed by 3 bases and J by 4 bases, leaving 12 bases between them.

This clonotype was counted at least ten times. The V and J genes are TRBV2 and TRBJ1-1, with D hard to call. The CDR3 spans 13 residues. Germline V gene lookup returns CDR1 SNHLY and CDR2 FYNNEI. The V end was cut by 6 bases, the J end by 7 bases, with 15 bases between. This CDR3 reads CASRRTPSGEAFF. The DNA of the CDR3 is TGTGCCAGCAGGAGGACCCCATCTGGTGAAGCTTTCTTT.

In its sample, this clonotype was seen many times. The chain has TRBV20-1 and TRBJ2-7, with 8 bases fitting TRBD2. From germline, CDR1 is DFQATT and CDR2 SNEGSKA (reference sequence). The J segment lost 2 bases and the V segment lost 5 bases, leaving 8 bases of the junction unmatched. This CDR3 contains 14 residues. CDR3 region: CSARRGLEAYEQYF. DNA for the CDR3: TGCAGTGCTCGGCGGGGACTAGAGGCCTACGAGCAGTACTTC.

Many counts were recorded for this clonotype. The chain couples TRBV28 to TRBJ1-1, with D maybe TRBD1 (5 bases). The CDR3 is made up of 12 amino acids. V lost 5 bases to trimming and J lost 8 bases, with 12 bases between them. From germline, CDR1 is MDHEN and CDR2 SYDVKM. The CDR3 protein is CASSPDSWEAFF. Here the CDR3 DNA reads TGTGCCAGCAGTCCTGACAGTTGGGAAGCTTTCTTT.

This clonotype was observed a handful of times. J is TRBJ2-2 and V is TRBV15; D gene uncertain. The V and J ends lost 8 bases and 4 bases respectively, with 14 bases between them. CDR3 length: 14 amino acids. Germline V gene data show CDR1 as LNHNV and CDR2 as YYDKDF (reference sequence). DNA for the CDR3: TGTGCCACCTCTTCGGCGGAGAGCACCGGGGAGCTGTTTTTT. Amino acids: CATSSAESTGELFF.

A few counts support this clonotype. The V and J genes are TRBV6-1 and TRBJ1-5; no definite D call. From germline, CDR1 is MNHNS and CDR2 SASEGT. The ends were cut back, 7 bases at V and 7 bases at J, with 26 bases in the middle. The CDR3 is 17 amino acids. The CDR3: CASTDPSVGRVAQPQHF. The CDR3 region has the DNA TGTGCCAGCACTGATCCCTCGGTGGGTAGAGTGGCCCAGCCCCAGCATTTT.

This clonotype has a handful of counts. J is TRBJ2-5 and V is TRBV18; D uncertain. The CDR3 runs 13 residues. Trimming left V 3 bases short and J 1 base short, with 6 bases between. The germline V gene encodes CDR1 KGHSH and CDR2 LQKENI. The CDR3 region is CASSPTLQETQYF. Written as DNA, the CDR3 is TGTGCCAGCTCACCGACGCTCCAAGAGACCCAGTACTTC. Filled out from reference TRBV18 and TRBJ2-5, the complete variable domain reads NAGVMQNPRHLVRRRGQEARLRCSPMKGHSHVYWYRQLPEEGLKFMVYLQKENIIDESGMPKERFSAEFPKEGPSILRIQQVVRGDSAAYFCASSPTLQETQYFGPGTRLLVL.

Note on this clonotype: This clone may be a read error of a much larger clone one base away. The rearrangement links TRBV6-5 to TRBJ2-5, with TRBD1 identical over 8 bases. Trimming removed 4 bases from V and 9 bases from J; junction bases left unmatched: 16. This CDR3 comprises 16 residues. CDR1 MNHEY and CDR2 SVGAGI come from the germline V gene. The CDR3 loop reads CASSSGPQGARESQYF. The CDR3, as DNA: TGTGCCAGCAGTTCGGGACCCCAGGGGGCACGGGAGTCCCAGTACTTC.

Many counts were recorded for this clonotype. The V and J genes are TRBV20-1 and TRBJ2-5; the match to TRBD2 covers 11 bases. With 0 bases clipped from V and 4 bases from J, the junction kept 7 bases outside the gene matches. Germline V gives CDR1 DFQATT, CDR2 SNEGSKA (reference sequence). The CDR3 has 16 residues. This chain's CDR3 is CSAREKGSGRGETQYF. CDR3 coding DNA: TGCAGTGCTAGAGAGAAAGGTAGCGGGAGGGGAGAGACCCAGTACTTC.

This chain links TRBV15 with TRBJ2-3; D might be TRBD1 (5 bases). Per the germline V gene, CDR1 is LNHNV and CDR2 is YYDKDF (reference sequence). Between the trimmed V and J ends, which lost 0 bases and 0 bases, there was a span of 16 bases. The CDR3 totals 18 residues. CDR3 sequence: CATSRDGDSLTSTDTQYF. The CDR3 DNA sequence: TGTGCCACCAGCAGAGATGGAGACAGCCTGACTAGCACAGATACGCAGTATTTT.

The CDR3 nucleotides read TGTGCCAGCAGCTTTGAGCGCGCTTCCTACGAGCAGTACTTC. It encodes CASSFERASYEQYF. The chain has TRBV7-9 and TRBJ2-7; D not resolved. Per the germline V gene, CDR1 is SEHNR and CDR2 is FQNEAQ (reference sequence). This CDR3 spans 14 amino acids. V lost 3 bases and J 1 base, leaving 10 bases between the germline ends.